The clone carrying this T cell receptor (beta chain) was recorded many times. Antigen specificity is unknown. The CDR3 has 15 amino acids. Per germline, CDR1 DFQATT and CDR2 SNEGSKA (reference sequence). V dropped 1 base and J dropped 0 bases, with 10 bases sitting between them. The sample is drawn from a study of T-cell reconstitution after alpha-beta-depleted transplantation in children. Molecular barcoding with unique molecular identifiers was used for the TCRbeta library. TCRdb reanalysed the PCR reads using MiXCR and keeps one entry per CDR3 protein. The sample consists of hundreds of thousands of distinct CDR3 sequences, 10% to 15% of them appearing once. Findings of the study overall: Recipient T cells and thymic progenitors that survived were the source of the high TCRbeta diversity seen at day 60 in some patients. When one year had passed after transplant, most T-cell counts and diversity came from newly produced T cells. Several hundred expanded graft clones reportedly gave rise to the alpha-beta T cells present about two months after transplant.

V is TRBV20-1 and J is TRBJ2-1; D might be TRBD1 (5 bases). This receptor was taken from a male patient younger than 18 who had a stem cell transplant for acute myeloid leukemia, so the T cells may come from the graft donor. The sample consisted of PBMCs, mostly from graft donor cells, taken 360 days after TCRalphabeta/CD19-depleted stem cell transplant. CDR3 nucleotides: TGCAGTGCTAGAGGCGTCGACAGCTCCTACAATGAGCAGTTCTTC. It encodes CSARGVDSSYNEQFF.